This record covers a single T cell receptor (beta chain). Its antigen is as yet unknown. This specimen belongs to a study of monozygotic twins with inflammatory bowel disease. CDR3 size: 16 residues. The germline V gene encodes CDR1 SGHNT and CDR2 YYREEE (reference sequence). TCRdb processed the 5' RACE reads again and assigns one entry to each CDR3 protein, with no DNA. Its table records approximately 100,000 distinct CDR3 sequences. Study conclusions and caveats: Neither one strong signal nor one clonotype associated with IBD was supported.

Material for sequencing was blood. The sequence was obtained from a human donor with ulcerative colitis or Crohn's disease, or a healthy co-twin of an affected twin (not recorded which). This chain connects TRBV5-4 to TRBJ2-7; TCRdb picks TRBD2, but there is no DNA to check that call. CDR3 in amino acids: CASSLRTSGRADEQYF.